This TCR beta chain was profiled in a study of breast tumors, draining lymph nodes, adjacent tissues. Breast cancer patients provided tissue from their axillary draining lymph nodes. Using its own MiXCR run on the multiplex PCR reads, TCRdb lists one record per CDR3 protein. This sample has around 140,000 distinct CDR3 sequences; about a fifth occur once, and the top ten carry around 2.6%. CDR3 size: 15 residues. Looked up from germline, CDR1 is LNHNV and CDR2 is YYDKDF (reference sequence). Comments on this clonotype: The junction does not match germline at one end; this may be a read error.

Sequenced sample: axillary lymph node tissue. V and J are TRBV15 and TRBJ2-1; 7 nucleotides match TRBD2. This TCR came from a female donor with breast cancer. Some clones in this sample may be carry-over from other donors' samples. CDR3 sequence: CATSESAGFHNEKFF. For the CDR3, the DNA is TGTGCCACCAGCGAGTCAGCGGGATTCCACAATGAGAAGTTCTTC.